This T cell receptor beta chain emerged from a study of T cell responses to AZD1222 COVID-19 vaccine (TCRdb year 2021). For the wider study: AZD1222 recipients whose second dose came at about 4 weeks and those whose second dose came at about 12 weeks were combined into one group, since spike-specific TCR depth and breadth did not differ between the two schedules. TCR sequencing covered fewer than 250 trial participants: approximately 200 given two doses of AZD1222 and about 26 given two doses of MenACWY control vaccine. Trial participants were enrolled by age into subgroups of 18-55, 56-69 and 70-plus years, and 148, 28 and 57 TCR-sequenced participants, respectively, were included in these subgroups. The study at large found these results: Participants were mostly white British, with more females than males. The authors suggested clonal diversity may have been underestimated. The 56-69-year group was small, and its depth increase did not reach significance, likely because of low power. Vaccine-associated CD4 TCRs spanned the whole spike protein, with dominant responses in regions 160-218 and 743-854. After two AZD1222 doses, spike-specific TCR breadth and depth were significantly higher than at day 0 and than in MenACWY recipients. Because no samples from the day 14 peak response were available, repertoires could be characterized only after the peak T cell response. Reportedly, close to half of the unique spike-specific TCRs recognized epitopes lying outside the regions that are mutated in the B.1.351 and B.1.1.7 variants. Only six or seven AZD1222 recipients were SARS-CoV-2 seropositive at baseline, limiting conclusions about previously exposed vaccinees.

In the paper's terms, the time point label means: baseline before first vaccination. The vaccinee samples were drawn from two UK trials, COV001 and COV002, one of which was a single-blind randomized controlled phase 2/3 trial testing AZD1222 (ChAdOx1 nCoV-19) in healthy adults. For TCRbeta chain sequencing, PBMC samples from trial participants were taken at day 0 and at day 28 after the second dose. V and J lose 2 bases and 2 bases, and a span of 3 bases separates them. Reading from cysteine to phenylalanine, the CDR3 counts 12 amino acids. Only CDR3 DNA remains: 36 bases, in frame from the first base. From the germline V gene, CDR1 is MNHEY and CDR2 is SVGEGT. For this clone: Its antigen remains unidentified. No clone much larger than this one lies a single base away; base qualities are absent.

The CDR3 regions of human TCRbeta chains were subjected to immunosequencing. For the original study's pipeline: Repertoire TCRs were matched against a reference library of SARS-CoV-2-specific TCRs generated with the MIRA antigen-specificity platform. Breadth was defined as the fraction of unique TCRs that were SARS-CoV-2-associated. Depth was defined as the fraction of total T cells that were SARS-CoV-2-associated. Each spike-specific TCR was assigned to its reactive spike region and to a CD4 or CD8 class using the MIRA data. Log10-transformed breadth and depth values were compared by one-way ANOVA with Sidak's multiple comparisons tests. Imported from immuneACCESS, the table was reduced by TCRdb to in-frame sequences with V and J called. These copies leave out some clones; in studies compared against another copy, an unresolved V gene accounts for under half, and the cause of the remainder is not known. The V and J calls and clone size are taken from that table; D and trimming were inferred from the DNA. This sample is represented by approximately 180,000 clones; around 89% of them were singletons. The ten largest clonotypes hold around 6.4% of the sample.

The TCR sequence derives from an adult in good health. The sample consisted of peripheral blood, taken on day 0 of AZD1222 vaccination. The V and J segments used are TRBV6-2 or TRBV6-3 and TRBJ2-5; the D gene identity is not certain. The sequenced DNA is TGTGCCAGCAGTTACCCGCAAGAGACCCAGTACTTC. The translation is CASSYPQETQYF.